Reported below is one T cell receptor beta chain. Its antigen remains unknown. The assay was immunoSEQ multiplex PCR, and TCRdb's table has in-frame clones only and misses some. The table includes around 60,000 clones, approximately 90% detected once. This sample stems from a study of OX40 agonist ivuxolimab in advanced cancers. As for the study in general: The drug used for patients, ivuxolimab, was an agonistic anti-OX40 (CD134) antibody. Partial responses were recorded for three patients, including one with hepatocellular carcinoma and two with cutaneous melanoma.

Germline V gives CDR1 KGHSH, CDR2 LQKENI. V lost 2 bases and J 0 bases, leaving 7 bases between the germline ends. There are 14 residues in the CDR3. Patients who had autoimmune disease history or got systemic immunosuppression were left out. Study-wide results and limits: Expanded peripheral T-cell antigen specificity went undetermined.

The chain couples TRBV18 to TRBJ1-1; D is ambiguous. Specimen: CD4+ or CD8+ T cells sorted from blood, collected in a trial of the OX40 agonist ivuxolimab. The TCR originated in an adult with an advanced solid tumor such as melanoma, head and neck, liver or kidney cancer. The CDR3, as DNA: TGTGCCAGCTCACCAGGGAACATGAACACTGAAGCTTTCTTT. Translation: CASSPGNMNTEAFF.